These T cell receptor beta chains were read from a single sample in a study of blood T cell repertoires in COVID-19. Profiling relied on immunoSEQ multiplex PCR, and the TCRdb table lists in-frame clones only, not all of them. The data hold more than 95,000 clones, with around 80% observed a single time. Sequencing used peripheral blood. Source of these receptors: a man aged 65-85 years with acute or convalescent COVID-19. Each CDR3 is given with its conserved first and last residue. Each record gives: D gene, J gene, clone size, V gene, CDR3 DNA, CDR3 protein. A D gene is named only where the DNA matches it firmly. Clone size is stated in some rows and not others, as once, few, many or a class when expanded.

. | TRBJ1-5 | . | TRBV2 | TGTGCCACCTCGGGACTGTATAGCAATCAGCCCCAGCATTTT | CATSGLYSNQPQHF
. | TRBJ2-1 | . | TRBV5-8 | TGTGCCAGCAGAAGGGGTACCTACAATGAGCAGTTCTTC | CASRRGTYNEQFF
TRBD1 | TRBJ1-1 | . | TRBV23-1 | TGCGCCAGCAGTCCACACGACAGGGGCCTTCTCAGCACTGAAGCTTTCTTT | CASSPHDRGLLSTEAFF
TRBD1 | TRBJ1-5 | . | TRBV28 | TGTGCCAGCAGGTCAGGGGGCCGGAATCAGCCCCAGCATTTT | CASRSGGRNQPQHF
TRBD2 | TRBJ2-1 | . | TRBV5-1 | TGCGCCAGCAGCTCTCCCAGGGGGCGACTAGCGGGAGACTACAATGAGCAGTTCTTC | CASSSPRGRLAGDYNEQFF
. | TRBJ1-4 | . | TRBV30 | TGTGCCTGGAGTGGACGTCCGGAGGATGAAAAACTGTTTTTT | CAWSGRPEDEKLFF
TRBD1 | TRBJ2-3 | . | TRBV18 | TGTGCCAGCTCGACTCGCCAAGGGGGCGCAGATACGCAGTATTTT | CASSTRQGGADTQYF
. | TRBJ2-6 | . | TRBV5-1 | TGCGCCAGCAGCTTGCCCGGGACTGGGGCCAACGTCCTGACTTTC | CASSLPGTGANVLTF
TRBD1 | TRBJ2-5 | . | TRBV6-5 | TGTGCCAGCAGTTTACAGGGGAAACGGTTCGGCGAGACCCAGTACTTC | CASSLQGKRFGETQYF
TRBD1 | TRBJ2-1 | once | TRBV2 | TGTGCCAGCAAGGACAGGGGGTACAATGAGCAGTTCTTC | CASKDRGYNEQFF
. | TRBJ2-7 | . | TRBV21-1 | TGTGCCAGCAGCCACTTCTTGCGGGAGCTGTGTTACGAGCAGTACTTC | CASSHFLRELCYEQYF
TRBD1 | TRBJ1-1 | . | TRBV15 | TGTGCCACCAGCAGAGCAGGGACAGCGAACACTGAAGCTTTCTTT | CATSRAGTANTEAFF
TRBD1 | TRBJ1-1 | . | TRBV30 | TGTGCCTGGAGTCTGGGACAGGGGCGTTTCATGAACACTGAAGCTTTCTTT | CAWSLGQGRFMNTEAFF
TRBD1 | TRBJ1-2 | . | TRBV28 | TGTGCCAGCAGGGGGACAGCTTACTATGGCTACACCTTC | CASRGTAYYGYTF
TRBD1 | TRBJ1-1 | . | TRBV28 | TGTGCCAGCATTAGGACAGGGGGCGTGGGTACTGAAGCTTTCTTT | CASIRTGGVGTEAFF
TRBD2 | TRBJ2-7 | . | TRBV24-1 | TGTGCCACCAGTGATGGAACTAGCGGGTACGAGCAGTACTTC | CATSDGTSGYEQYF
. | TRBJ1-3 | . | TRBV21-1 | TGTGCCAGCAGCAAAGGTGAGGATGCCTCTGGAAACACCATATATTTT | CASSKGEDASGNTIYF
TRBD1 | TRBJ2-3 | . | TRBV29-1 | TGCAGCGTTGAGAGGCAGGGGGCCGGAGATACGCAGTATTTT | CSVERQGAGDTQYF
. | TRBJ2-1 | . | TRBV6-1 | TGTGCCAGCAGTGAAAATCGAGCGTTCTCCTACAATGAGCAGTTCTTC | CASSENRAFSYNEQFF
. | TRBJ1-4 | . | TRBV7-8 | TGTGCCAGCAGCCCGGAGTACAGGGTAGCTGAAAAACTGTTTTTT | CASSPEYRVAEKLFF
TRBD1 | TRBJ1-4 | few | TRBV30 | TGTGCCTGGAGGGCAGGGGGCGGGGAAAAACTGTTTTTT | CAWRAGGGEKLFF
TRBD2 | TRBJ2-1 | . | TRBV5-1 | TGCGCCAGCAGCTTGAGGCTAGCGGCCAACGCCTACAATGAGCAGTTCTTC | CASSLRLAANAYNEQFF